This is a list of T cell receptor beta chains from one sample in a study of cytomegalovirus exposure and HLA in healthy donors. Produced via immunoSEQ multiplex PCR; TCRdb's table is partial and in-frame only. The sample consists of roughly 120,000 clones, roughly 62% of them appearing once. Material: PBMCs. The receptors come from a man in his thirties or forties in good health and CMV-seropositive. Both conserved end residues are part of each CDR3. The D gene is left open where the match is weak. Clone size is given for some rows only: seen once, a few or many times, or a class if the clone is expanded.

CDR3nt: TGTGCCACCAGCAGAGTTTGGGGCAGGGAGGGAGCCTCTGGGGCCAACGTCCTGACTTTC; CDR3aa: CATSRVWGREGASGANVLTF; d_gene: TRBD2; abundance: -; len: 20; v_gene: TRBV15; j_gene: TRBJ2-6
CDR3nt: TGTGCCATCCCGAAAGCAGCGGGAACAAACACCGGGGAGCTGTTTTTT; CDR3aa: CAIPKAAGTNTGELFF; d_gene: TRBD2; abundance: once; len: 16; v_gene: TRBV10-3; j_gene: TRBJ2-2
CDR3nt: TGTGCCAGCAGTTTCAGCGGTGATAGCTCCTACGAGCAGTACTTC; CDR3aa: CASSFSGDSSYEQYF; d_gene: -; abundance: -; len: 15; v_gene: TRBV6-1; j_gene: TRBJ2-7
CDR3nt: TGTGCCAGCAGCTCCCTGACAGCCGGGGAGCTGTTTTTT; CDR3aa: CASSSLTAGELFF; d_gene: -; abundance: -; len: 13; v_gene: TRBV5-5; j_gene: TRBJ2-2
CDR3nt: TGTGCCAGCAGCTTCGGGGTCGACCTCAATCAGCCCCAGCATTTT; CDR3aa: CASSFGVDLNQPQHF; d_gene: -; abundance: few; len: 15; v_gene: TRBV7-8; j_gene: TRBJ1-5
CDR3nt: TGTGCCAGCAGTTTATTGGGGGGGAATGAGCAGTTCTTC; CDR3aa: CASSLLGGNEQFF; d_gene: TRBD2; abundance: -; len: 13; v_gene: TRBV28; j_gene: TRBJ2-1
CDR3nt: TGCAGTGCTAGATTTAACAGTGAAGCTTTCTTT; CDR3aa: CSARFNSEAFF; d_gene: -; abundance: once; len: 11; v_gene: TRBV20-1; j_gene: TRBJ1-1
CDR3nt: TGTGCCAGCGCCAGGGGGGGAAACACCATATATTTT; CDR3aa: CASARGGNTIYF; d_gene: TRBD1; abundance: few; len: 12; v_gene: TRBV5-6; j_gene: TRBJ1-3
CDR3nt: TGCGCCACCCAAACCGGGACTAGTAAAGAGACCCAGTACTTC; CDR3aa: CATQTGTSKETQYF; d_gene: TRBD2; abundance: -; len: 14; v_gene: TRBV5-1; j_gene: TRBJ2-5
CDR3nt: TGCGCCAGCAGCGGCGCTACAGGGTCCGGGGCCTATGGCTACACCTTC; CDR3aa: CASSGATGSGAYGYTF; d_gene: -; abundance: -; len: 16; v_gene: TRBV5-1; j_gene: TRBJ1-2
CDR3nt: TGTGCCAGCAGTTACCCTAGGGGAGAGCAGTACTTC; CDR3aa: CASSYPRGEQYF; d_gene: -; abundance: -; len: 12; v_gene: TRBV6-5; j_gene: TRBJ2-7
CDR3nt: TGTGCCAGCAGTTTATCACCAGGTGCAAGGTCAGCGCAGTACTTC; CDR3aa: CASSLSPGARSAQYF; d_gene: -; abundance: -; len: 15; v_gene: TRBV27; j_gene: TRBJ2-7
CDR3nt: TGTGCCAGCAGCTTAGTTCTCCGCGCGAGGGGGACAGATACGCAGTATTTT; CDR3aa: CASSLVLRARGTDTQYF; d_gene: -; abundance: once; len: 17; v_gene: TRBV7-8; j_gene: TRBJ2-3
CDR3nt: TGTGCCAGCAGCTTGGTCCAGGGGGCGACGACCGGGGAGCTGTTTTTT; CDR3aa: CASSLVQGATTGELFF; d_gene: TRBD1; abundance: -; len: 16; v_gene: TRBV5-6; j_gene: TRBJ2-2
CDR3nt: TGTGCCAGCAGCTTTATCGCGGTGCGCACAGATACGCAGTATTTT; CDR3aa: CASSFIAVRTDTQYF; d_gene: -; abundance: -; len: 15; v_gene: TRBV7-3; j_gene: TRBJ2-3
CDR3nt: TGCGCCAGCAGCTACAGGGGGAACTCCTACGAGCAGTACTTC; CDR3aa: CASSYRGNSYEQYF; d_gene: TRBD1; abundance: -; len: 14; v_gene: TRBV5-1; j_gene: TRBJ2-7
CDR3nt: TGTGCCAGCAGCCAAGAATTTTCAGTCTCCTACGAGCAGTACTTC; CDR3aa: CASSQEFSVSYEQYF; d_gene: -; abundance: -; len: 15; v_gene: TRBV4-2; j_gene: TRBJ2-7
CDR3nt: TGTGCCAGCAGCTTGAATCCGGGACAGGCGAACACTGAAGCTTTCTTT; CDR3aa: CASSLNPGQANTEAFF; d_gene: TRBD1; abundance: -; len: 16; v_gene: TRBV7-9; j_gene: TRBJ1-1
CDR3nt: TGTGCCAGCCACACAGGAGGGACAGGGTATTGGAGCAATCAGCCCCAGCATTTT; CDR3aa: CASHTGGTGYWSNQPQHF; d_gene: TRBD1; abundance: -; len: 18; v_gene: TRBV28; j_gene: TRBJ1-5
CDR3nt: TGTGCCAGCAGTTTATCCGGGGGCACAGATACGCAGTATTTT; CDR3aa: CASSLSGGTDTQYF; d_gene: -; abundance: few; len: 14; v_gene: TRBV27; j_gene: TRBJ2-3
CDR3nt: TGTGCCAGTAGGGACAGGGGGATGGAAGCTTTCTTT; CDR3aa: CASRDRGMEAFF; d_gene: TRBD1; abundance: -; len: 12; v_gene: TRBV19; j_gene: TRBJ1-1
CDR3nt: TGTGCCTGGAGTGTACTTGGCACAGGGAATTCACCCCTCCACTTT; CDR3aa: CAWSVLGTGNSPLHF; d_gene: -; abundance: few; len: 15; v_gene: TRBV30; j_gene: TRBJ1-6